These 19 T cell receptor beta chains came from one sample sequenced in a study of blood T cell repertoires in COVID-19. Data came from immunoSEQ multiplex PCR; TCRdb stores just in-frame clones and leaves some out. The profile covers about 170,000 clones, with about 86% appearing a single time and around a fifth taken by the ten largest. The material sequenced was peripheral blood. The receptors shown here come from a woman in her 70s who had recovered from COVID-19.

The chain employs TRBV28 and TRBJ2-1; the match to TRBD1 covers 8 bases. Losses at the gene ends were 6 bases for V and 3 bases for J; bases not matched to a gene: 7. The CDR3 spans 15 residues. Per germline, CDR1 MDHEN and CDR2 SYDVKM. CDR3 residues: CASSPPGGDYNEQFF. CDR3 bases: TGTGCCAGCAGCCCCCCAGGGGGCGACTACAATGAGCAGTTCTTC.

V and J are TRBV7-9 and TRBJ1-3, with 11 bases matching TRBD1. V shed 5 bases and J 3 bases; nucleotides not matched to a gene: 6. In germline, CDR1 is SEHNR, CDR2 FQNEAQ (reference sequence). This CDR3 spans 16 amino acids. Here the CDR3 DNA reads TGTGCCAGCAGCACGGACAGGGGGCAGGTTGGAAACACCATATATTTT. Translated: CASSTDRGQVGNTIYF.

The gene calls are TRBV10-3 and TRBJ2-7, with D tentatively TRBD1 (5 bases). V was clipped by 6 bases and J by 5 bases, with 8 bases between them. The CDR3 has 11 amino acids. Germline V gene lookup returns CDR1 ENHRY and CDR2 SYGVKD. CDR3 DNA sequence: TGTGCCATCAGCAGGGCCGACGAGCAGTACTTC. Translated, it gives CAISRADEQYF.

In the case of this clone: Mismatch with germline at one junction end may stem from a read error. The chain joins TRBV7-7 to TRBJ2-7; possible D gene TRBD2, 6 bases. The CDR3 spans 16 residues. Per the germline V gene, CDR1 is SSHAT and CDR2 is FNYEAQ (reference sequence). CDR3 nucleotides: TGTGCTAGCAGCCCCCACCCCCGGGGGAGAGCCTACGAGCAGTACTTC. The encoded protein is CASSPHPRGRAYEQYF.

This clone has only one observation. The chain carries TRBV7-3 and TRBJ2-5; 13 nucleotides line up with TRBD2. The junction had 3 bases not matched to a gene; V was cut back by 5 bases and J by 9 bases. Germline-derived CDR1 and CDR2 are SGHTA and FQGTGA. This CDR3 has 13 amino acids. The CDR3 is CASSPGLAGPQYF. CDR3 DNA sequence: TGTGCCAGCAGCCCGGGACTAGCGGGGCCCCAGTACTTC.

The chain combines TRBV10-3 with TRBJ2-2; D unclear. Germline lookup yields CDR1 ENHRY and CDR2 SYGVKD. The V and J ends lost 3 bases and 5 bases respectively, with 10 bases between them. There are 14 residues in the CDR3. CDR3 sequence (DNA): TGTGCCATCAGTGATTTGCAGGCGACCGGGGAGCTGTTTTTT. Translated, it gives CAISDLQATGELFF.

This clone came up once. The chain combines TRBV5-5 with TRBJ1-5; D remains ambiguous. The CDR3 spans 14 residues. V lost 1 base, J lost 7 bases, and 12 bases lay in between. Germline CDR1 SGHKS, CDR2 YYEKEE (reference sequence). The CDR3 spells CASSLSQSGQPQHF. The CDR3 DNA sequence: TGTGCCAGCAGCTTGTCCCAATCGGGACAGCCCCAGCATTTT.

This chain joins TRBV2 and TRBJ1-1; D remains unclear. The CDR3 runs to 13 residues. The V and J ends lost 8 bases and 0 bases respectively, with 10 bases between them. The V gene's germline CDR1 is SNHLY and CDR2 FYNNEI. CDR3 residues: CASSGYLNTEAFF. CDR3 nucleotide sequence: TGTGCCAGCTCCGGGTACCTGAACACTGAAGCTTTCTTT.

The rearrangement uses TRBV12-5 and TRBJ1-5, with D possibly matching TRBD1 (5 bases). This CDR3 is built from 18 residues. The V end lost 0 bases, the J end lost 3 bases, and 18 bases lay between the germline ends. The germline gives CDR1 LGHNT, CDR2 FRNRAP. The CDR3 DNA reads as TGTGCTAGTGGTTTGGTCCAACCAGGGCAGTTAATCAATCAGCCCCAGCATTTT. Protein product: CASGLVQPGQLINQPQHF.

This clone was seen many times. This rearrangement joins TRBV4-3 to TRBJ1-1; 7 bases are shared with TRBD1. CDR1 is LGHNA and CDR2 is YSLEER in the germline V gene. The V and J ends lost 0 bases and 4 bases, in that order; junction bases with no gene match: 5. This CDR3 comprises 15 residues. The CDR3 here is CASSQDPNRGTEAFF. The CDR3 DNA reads TGCGCCAGCAGCCAAGATCCCAACAGGGGCACTGAAGCTTTCTTT.

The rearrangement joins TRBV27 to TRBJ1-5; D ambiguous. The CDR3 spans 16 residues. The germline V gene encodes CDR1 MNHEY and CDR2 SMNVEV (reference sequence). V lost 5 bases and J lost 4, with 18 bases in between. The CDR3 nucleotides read TGTGCCAGCAGTCCCCTCGGTAGTACCCATAATCAGCCCCAGCATTTT. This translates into CASSPLGSTHNQPQHF.

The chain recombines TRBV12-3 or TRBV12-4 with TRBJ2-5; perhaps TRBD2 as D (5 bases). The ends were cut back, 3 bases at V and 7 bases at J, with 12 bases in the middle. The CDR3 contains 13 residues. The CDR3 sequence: CASSFDYPGTQYF. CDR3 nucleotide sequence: TGTGCCAGCAGTTTCGACTACCCAGGGACCCAGTACTTC.

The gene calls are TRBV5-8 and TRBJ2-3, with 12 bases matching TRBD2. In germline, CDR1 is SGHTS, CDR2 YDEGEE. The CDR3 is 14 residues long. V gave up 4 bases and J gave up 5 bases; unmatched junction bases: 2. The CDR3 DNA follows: TGTGCCAGCAGCCCGGGACTAGCGGGAGATACGCAGTATTTT. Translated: CASSPGLAGDTQYF.

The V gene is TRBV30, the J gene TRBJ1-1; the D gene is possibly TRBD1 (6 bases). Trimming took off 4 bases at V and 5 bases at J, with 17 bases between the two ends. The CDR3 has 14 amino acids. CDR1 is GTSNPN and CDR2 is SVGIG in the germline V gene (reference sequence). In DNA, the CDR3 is TGTGCCTGGACTTATGGGGGCTGGGGGACTGAAGCTTTCTTT. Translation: CAWTYGGWGTEAFF.

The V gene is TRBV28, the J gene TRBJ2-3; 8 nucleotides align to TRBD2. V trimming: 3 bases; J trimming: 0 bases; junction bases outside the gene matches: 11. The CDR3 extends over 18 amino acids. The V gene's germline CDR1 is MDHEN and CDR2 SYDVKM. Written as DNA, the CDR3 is TGTGCCAGCAGTTTTGGGCTAGCGGGCCCCAAAAGCACAGATACGCAGTATTTT. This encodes CASSFGLAGPKSTDTQYF.

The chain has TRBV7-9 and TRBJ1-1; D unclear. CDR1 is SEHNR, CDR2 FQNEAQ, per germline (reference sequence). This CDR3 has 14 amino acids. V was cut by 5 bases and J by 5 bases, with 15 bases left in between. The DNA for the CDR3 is TGTGCCAGCAGCCCTCCCCCGGGGTATACTGAAGCTTTCTTT. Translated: CASSPPPGYTEAFF. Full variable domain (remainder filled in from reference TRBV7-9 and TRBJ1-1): DTGVSQNPRHKITKRGQNVTFRCDPISEHNRLYWYRQTLGQGPEFLTYFQNEAQLEKSRLLSDRFSAERPKGSFSTLEIQRTEQGDSAMYLCASSPPPGYTEAFFGQGTRLTVV.

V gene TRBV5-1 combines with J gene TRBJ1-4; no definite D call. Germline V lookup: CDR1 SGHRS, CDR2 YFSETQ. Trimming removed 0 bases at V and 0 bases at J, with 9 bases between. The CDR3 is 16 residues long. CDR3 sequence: CASSLDQFTTNEKLFF. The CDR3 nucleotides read TGCGCCAGCAGCTTGGATCAGTTTACAACTAATGAAAAACTGTTTTTT. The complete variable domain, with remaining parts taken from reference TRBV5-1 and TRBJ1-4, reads KAGVTQTPRYLIKTRGQQVTLSCSPISGHRSVSWYQQTPGQGLQFLFEYFSETQRNKGNFPGRFSGRQFSNSRSEMNVSTLELGDSALYLCASSLDQFTTNEKLFFGSGTQLSVL.

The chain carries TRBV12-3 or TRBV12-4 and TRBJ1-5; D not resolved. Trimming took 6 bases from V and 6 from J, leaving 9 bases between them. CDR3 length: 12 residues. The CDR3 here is CASSLRGQPQHF. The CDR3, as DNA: TGTGCCAGCAGCCTTCGGGGTCAGCCCCAGCATTTT.

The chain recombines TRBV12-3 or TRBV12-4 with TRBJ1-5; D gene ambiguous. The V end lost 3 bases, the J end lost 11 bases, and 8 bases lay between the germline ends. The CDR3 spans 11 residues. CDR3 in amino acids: CASSLREAQHF. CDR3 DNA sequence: TGTGCCAGCAGTTTGCGTGAGGCCCAGCATTTT.